Listed below are T cell receptor beta chains from one sample, sequenced in a study of blood T cell repertoires in COVID-19. TCRdb keeps only in-frame clones here, not all; method: immunoSEQ multiplex PCR. This table holds over 250,000 clones, 88% found once. Sequenced: PBMCs or T cells enriched from blood (not recorded which). The receptors were gathered from a woman aged 55-70 years in a cohort exposed to, infected with or recovered from COVID-19 (not recorded which). Both conserved end residues are part of each CDR3. D genes are given only for firm matches. Not all rows give a size; the values are once, few, many and, for expanded clones, a class.

j_call: TRBJ2-7; clone_size: .; v_call: TRBV3-1/TRBV3-2; d_call: TRBD2; cdr3_aa: CASSRTSGSREQYF; cdr3_nt: TGTGCCAGCAGCCGGACTAGCGGGAGCCGCGAGCAGTACTTC
j_call: TRBJ2-2; clone_size: .; v_call: TRBV9; d_call: TRBD1; cdr3_aa: CASSGDVGGTGTGNTGELFF; cdr3_nt: TGTGCCAGCAGCGGGGACGTGGGGGGAACCGGGACAGGCAACACCGGGGAGCTGTTTTTT
j_call: TRBJ2-6; clone_size: .; v_call: TRBV2; d_call: TRBD2; cdr3_aa: CASIRGGGSGANVLTF; cdr3_nt: TGTGCCAGCATACGGGGGGGAGGATCTGGGGCCAACGTCCTGACTTTC
j_call: TRBJ1-1; clone_size: few; v_call: TRBV28; d_call: .; cdr3_aa: CASRRGDSNTEAFF; cdr3_nt: TGTGCCAGCAGGAGAGGGGACTCGAACACTGAAGCTTTCTTT
j_call: TRBJ2-3; clone_size: .; v_call: TRBV18; d_call: TRBD1; cdr3_aa: CASSNGQADTQYF; cdr3_nt: TGTGCCAGCTCAAACGGACAGGCAGATACGCAGTATTTT
j_call: TRBJ2-5; clone_size: .; v_call: TRBV29-1; d_call: .; cdr3_aa: CSVESPAAGETQYF; cdr3_nt: TGCAGCGTTGAATCCCCAGCGGCGGGGGAGACCCAGTACTTC
j_call: TRBJ1-1; clone_size: .; v_call: TRBV27; d_call: TRBD1; cdr3_aa: CASRNDLLAPDREGTEAFF; cdr3_nt: TGTGCCAGCAGGAATGACCTCCTAGCCCCCGACAGGGAAGGAACTGAAGCTTTCTTT
j_call: TRBJ2-3; clone_size: .; v_call: TRBV6-6; d_call: TRBD2; cdr3_aa: CAIGTSGSYTDTQYF; cdr3_nt: TGTGCCATCGGGACTAGCGGTTCCTACACAGATACGCAGTATTTT
j_call: TRBJ2-7; clone_size: .; v_call: TRBV7-2; d_call: .; cdr3_aa: CASSLVESYEQYF; cdr3_nt: TGTGCCAGCAGCTTGGTCGAGTCCTACGAGCAGTACTTC
j_call: TRBJ2-1; clone_size: .; v_call: TRBV7-2; d_call: .; cdr3_aa: CASSYRGLGNEQFF; cdr3_nt: TGTGCCAGCAGCTACCGAGGCTTAGGCAATGAGCAGTTCTTC
j_call: TRBJ2-1; clone_size: .; v_call: TRBV7-9; d_call: TRBD2; cdr3_aa: CASGGLGNNEQFF; cdr3_nt: TGTGCCAGTGGGGGACTAGGGAACAATGAGCAGTTCTTC